The rows below give T cell receptor beta chains drawn from one sample of a study of blood T cell repertoires in COVID-19. Produced via immunoSEQ multiplex PCR; TCRdb's table is partial and in-frame only. Seen here are about 200,000 clones, about 86% observed once, and the top ten hold roughly a tenth. The sample was peripheral blood. The source is a woman aged 50 to 60 with COVID-19, enrolled during active disease. Both conserved end residues are part of each CDR3. The D gene is left open where the match is weak. Part of the rows lack a size; the others show once, few, many or a class for expanded clones.

NA | TRBD1 | TRBJ2-5 | TRBV5-1 | 14 | CASSFWGQADAQYF | TGCGCCAGCAGCTTTTGGGGACAGGCAGACGCCCAGTACTTC
NA | TRBD1 | TRBJ1-6 | TRBV7-6 | 15 | CASSLVGQENSPLHF | TGTGCCAGCAGCTTAGTAGGACAGGAGAATTCACCCCTCCACTTT
NA | NA | TRBJ1-4 | TRBV25-1 | 14 | CASSESGGAEKLFF | TGTGCCAGCAGTGAATCTGGGGGGGCTGAAAAACTGTTTTTT
few | NA | TRBJ2-7 | TRBV2 | 14 | CASSEDSSSYEQYF | TGTGCCAGCAGTGAAGACAGCAGCTCCTACGAGCAGTACTTC
NA | TRBD1 | TRBJ1-5 | TRBV5-6 | 17 | CASSLRTGTGASQPQHF | TGTGCCAGCAGCTTACGAACCGGGACAGGGGCTAGCCAGCCCCAGCATTTT
few | NA | TRBJ2-7 | TRBV6-5 | 13 | CASGLGSSYEQYF | TGTGCCAGCGGACTCGGGAGCTCCTACGAGCAGTACTTC
NA | NA | TRBJ2-4 | TRBV13 | 12 | CASRGEGDIQYF | TGTGCCAGCAGAGGGGAAGGGGACATTCAGTACTTC
once | TRBD1 | TRBJ2-3 | TRBV27 | 16 | CASSLSTGAATDTQYF | TGTGCCAGCAGTTTATCGACAGGGGCGGCCACAGATACGCAGTATTTT
NA | TRBD1 | TRBJ1-2 | TRBV6-6 | 13 | CASNSIQGNGYTF | TGTGCCAGCAACTCAATACAGGGGAATGGCTACACCTTC
NA | TRBD1 | TRBJ1-2 | TRBV27 | 16 | CASSPWTGLKPGGYTF | TGTGCCAGCAGTCCCTGGACAGGATTGAAACCGGGGGGCTACACCTTC
NA | TRBD2 | TRBJ2-1 | TRBV27 | 18 | CASTSLDGLAGGPHEQFF | TGTGCCAGCACCTCTCTGGACGGACTAGCGGGGGGGCCCCATGAGCAGTTCTTC
once | NA | TRBJ2-5 | TRBV7-6 | 16 | CASSLMPQRARETQYF | TGTGCCAGCAGCTTAATGCCCCAGAGAGCGAGAGAGACCCAGTACTTC
NA | TRBD1 | TRBJ1-1 | TRBV2 | 13 | CASRTTGRSEAFF | TGTGCCAGCAGGACGACAGGGCGGAGTGAAGCTTTCTTT
NA | NA | TRBJ1-1 | TRBV28 | 14 | CASSMPGGWSEAFF | TGTGCCAGCAGTATGCCCGGGGGGTGGTCTGAAGCTTTCTTT
NA | TRBD1 | TRBJ1-5 | TRBV18 | 17 | CASSPSATGRSNQPQHF | TGTGCCAGCTCACCATCGGCGACAGGGAGGAGCAATCAGCCCCAGCATTTT
NA | NA | TRBJ2-1 | TRBV19 | 13 | CATAQGSYNEQFF | TGTGCCACCGCCCAGGGCTCCTACAATGAGCAGTTCTTC
once | TRBD1 | TRBJ1-1 | TRBV19 | 17 | CASIIRDRFSANTEAFF | TGTGCCAGTATCATCCGGGACAGGTTCAGCGCGAACACTGAAGCTTTCTTT
NA | TRBD2 | TRBJ2-2 | TRBV9 | 15 | CASSPRTSGVGELFF | TGTGCCAGCAGCCCCCGGACTAGCGGGGTCGGGGAGCTGTTTTTT
NA | NA | TRBJ1-1 | TRBV29-1 | 11 | CSVPVGGVAFF | TGCAGCGTCCCTGTGGGAGGGGTGGCTTTCTTT
NA | TRBD2 | TRBJ2-2 | TRBV6-4 | 16 | CASSDKAGANTGELFF | TGTGCCAGCAGTGACAAAGCGGGGGCGAACACCGGGGAGCTGTTTTTT
NA | NA | TRBJ2-1 | TRBV3-1/TRBV3-2 | 14 | CASSQRSSYNEQFF | TGTGCCAGCAGCCAACGGAGCTCCTACAATGAGCAGTTCTTC
NA | NA | TRBJ1-1 | TRBV19 | 13 | CASRQGMNTEAFF | TGTGCCAGTAGACAGGGAATGAACACTGAAGCTTTCTTT
NA | TRBD1 | TRBJ1-2 | TRBV7-2 | 15 | CASSYRQGAGYGYTF | TGTGCCAGCAGCTATCGACAGGGGGCGGGCTATGGCTACACCTTC
few | TRBD1 | TRBJ2-1 | TRBV9 | 14 | CASSPGQLYNEQFF | TGTGCCAGCAGCCCGGGACAGCTATACAATGAGCAGTTCTTC
NA | NA | TRBJ2-2 | TRBV24-1 | 15 | CATSEPTANTGELFF | TGTGCCACCAGTGAACCTACAGCGAACACCGGGGAGCTGTTTTTT
NA | NA | TRBJ2-1 | TRBV7-6 | 16 | CASSLKAGTGYNEQFF | TGTGCCAGCAGCCTCAAAGCCGGGACTGGGTACAATGAGCAGTTCTTC
NA | NA | TRBJ1-4 | TRBV3-1/TRBV3-2 | 15 | CASSRNRVTNEKLFF | TGTGCCAGCAGCCGTAACAGGGTTACTAATGAAAAACTGTTTTTT
once | TRBD1 | TRBJ2-3 | TRBV2 | 16 | CASRPGQGRRTDTQYF | TGTGCCAGCAGACCAGGACAGGGGAGGAGGACAGATACGCAGTATTTT
NA | TRBD1 | TRBJ1-4 | TRBV3-1/TRBV3-2 | 14 | CASRQTGEGEKLFF | TGTGCCAGCAGACAGACAGGGGAGGGTGAAAAACTGTTTTTT
NA | NA | TRBJ1-2 | TRBV5-1 | 13 | CASSSSQGYGYTF | TGCGCCAGCAGCTCGAGCCAGGGTTATGGCTACACCTTC
NA | NA | TRBJ1-5 | TRBV2 | 16 | CASSDSRLHSNQPQHF | TGTGCCAGCAGTGATTCGCGGCTCCATAGCAATCAGCCCCAGCATTTT
NA | NA | TRBJ1-2 | TRBV7-7 | 17 | CASSDKLGQSSNYGYTF | TGTGCCAGCAGCGATAAACTCGGACAGAGTTCTAACTATGGCTACACCTTC
once | TRBD1 | TRBJ1-6 | TRBV7-3 | 17 | CASSSRGPHANNSPLHF | TGTGCCAGCAGCTCGAGGGGGCCCCATGCTAACAATTCACCCCTCCACTTT
once | NA | TRBJ1-5 | TRBV18 | 14 | CASSPRRDPQPQHF | TGTGCCAGCTCACCAAGGAGGGACCCTCAGCCCCAGCATTTT
NA | NA | TRBJ2-7 | TRBV2 | 13 | CASRAAGSYEQYF | TGTGCCAGCAGGGCCGCCGGGAGCTACGAGCAGTACTTC